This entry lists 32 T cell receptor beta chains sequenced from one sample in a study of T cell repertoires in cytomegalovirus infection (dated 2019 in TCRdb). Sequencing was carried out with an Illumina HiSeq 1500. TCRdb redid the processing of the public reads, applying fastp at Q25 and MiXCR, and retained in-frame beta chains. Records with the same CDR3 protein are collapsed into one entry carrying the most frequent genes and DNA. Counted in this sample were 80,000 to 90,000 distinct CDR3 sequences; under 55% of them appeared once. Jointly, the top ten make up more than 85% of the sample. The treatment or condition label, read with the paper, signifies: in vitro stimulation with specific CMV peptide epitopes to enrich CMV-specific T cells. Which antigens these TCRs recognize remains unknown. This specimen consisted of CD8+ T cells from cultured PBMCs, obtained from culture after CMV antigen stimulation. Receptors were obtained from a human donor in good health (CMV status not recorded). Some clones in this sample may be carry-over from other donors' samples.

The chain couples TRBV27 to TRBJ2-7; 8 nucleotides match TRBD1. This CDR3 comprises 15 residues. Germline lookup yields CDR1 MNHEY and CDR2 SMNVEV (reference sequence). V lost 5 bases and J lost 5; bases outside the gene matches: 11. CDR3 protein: CASSPLTGEGDEQYF. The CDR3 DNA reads TGTGCCAGCAGTCCCCTGACAGGGGAAGGCGACGAGCAGTACTTC.

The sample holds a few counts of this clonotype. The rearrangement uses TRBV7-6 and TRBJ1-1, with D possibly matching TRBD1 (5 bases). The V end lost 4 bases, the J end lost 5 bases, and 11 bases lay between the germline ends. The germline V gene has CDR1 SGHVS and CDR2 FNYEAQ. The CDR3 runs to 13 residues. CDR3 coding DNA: TGTGCCAGCAGCTCCTCTAAGGGGACTGAAGCTTTCTTT. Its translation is CASSSSKGTEAFF. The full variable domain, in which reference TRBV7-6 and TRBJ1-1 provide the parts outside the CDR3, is GAGVSQSPRYKVTKRGQDVALRCDPISGHVSLYWYRQALGQGPEFLTYFNYEAQQDKSGLPNDRFSAERPEGSISTLTIQRTEQRDSAMYRCASSSSKGTEAFFGQGTRLTVV.

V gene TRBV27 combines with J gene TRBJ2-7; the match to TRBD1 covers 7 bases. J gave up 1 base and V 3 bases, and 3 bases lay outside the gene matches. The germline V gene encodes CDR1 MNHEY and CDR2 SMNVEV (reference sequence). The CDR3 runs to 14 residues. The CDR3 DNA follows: TGTGCCAGCAGTTTTAGGGGGCAATCCTACGAGCAGTACTTC. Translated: CASSFRGQSYEQYF.

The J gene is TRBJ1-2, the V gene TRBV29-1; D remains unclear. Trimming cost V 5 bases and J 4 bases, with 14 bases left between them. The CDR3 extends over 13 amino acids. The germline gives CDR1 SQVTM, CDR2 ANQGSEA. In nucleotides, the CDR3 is TGCAGCGTTCGGGATCTTGGGAGCTATGGCTACACCTTC. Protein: CSVRDLGSYGYTF.

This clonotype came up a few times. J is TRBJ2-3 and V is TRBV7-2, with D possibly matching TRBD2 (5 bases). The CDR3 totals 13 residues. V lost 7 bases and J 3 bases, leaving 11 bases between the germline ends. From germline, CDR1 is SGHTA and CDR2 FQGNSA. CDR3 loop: CASNPPGTDTQYF. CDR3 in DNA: TGTGCCAGCAACCCGCCGGGGACAGATACGCAGTATTTT.

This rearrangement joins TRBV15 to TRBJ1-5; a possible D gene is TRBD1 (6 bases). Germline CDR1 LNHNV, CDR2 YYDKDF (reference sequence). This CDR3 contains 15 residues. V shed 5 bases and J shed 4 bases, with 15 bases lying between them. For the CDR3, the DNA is TGTGCCACCAGCCCGGGGGGGGGCGGTAATCAGCCCCAGCATTTT. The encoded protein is CATSPGGGGNQPQHF.

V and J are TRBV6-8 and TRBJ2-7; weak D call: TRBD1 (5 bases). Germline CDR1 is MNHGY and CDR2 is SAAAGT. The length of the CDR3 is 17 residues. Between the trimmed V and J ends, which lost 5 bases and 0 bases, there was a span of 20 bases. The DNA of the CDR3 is TGTGCCAGCAGTCCCTCGATGGGGCCTTCCTACTCCTACGAGCAGTACTTC. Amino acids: CASSPSMGPSYSYEQYF.

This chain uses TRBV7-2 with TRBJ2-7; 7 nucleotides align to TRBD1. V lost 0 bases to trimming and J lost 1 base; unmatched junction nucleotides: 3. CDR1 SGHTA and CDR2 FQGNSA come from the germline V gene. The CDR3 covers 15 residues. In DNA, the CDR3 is TGTGCCAGCAGCTTAGCCCTGACAGGGTCCTACGAGCAGTACTTC. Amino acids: CASSLALTGSYEQYF.

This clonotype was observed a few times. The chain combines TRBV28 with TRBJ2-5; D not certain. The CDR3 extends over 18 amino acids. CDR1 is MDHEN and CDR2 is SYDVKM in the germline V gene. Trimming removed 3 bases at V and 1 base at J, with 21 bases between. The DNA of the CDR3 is TGTGCCAGCAGTTTCCCGAAACAGATCACACCCATCCAAGAGACCCAGTACTTC. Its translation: CASSFPKQITPIQETQYF.

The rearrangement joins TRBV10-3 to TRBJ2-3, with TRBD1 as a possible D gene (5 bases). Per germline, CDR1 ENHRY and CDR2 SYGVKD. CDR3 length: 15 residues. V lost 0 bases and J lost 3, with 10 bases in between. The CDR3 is CAISESGSGTDTQYF. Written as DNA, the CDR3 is TGTGCCATCAGTGAGTCTGGGTCAGGGACAGATACGCAGTATTTT.

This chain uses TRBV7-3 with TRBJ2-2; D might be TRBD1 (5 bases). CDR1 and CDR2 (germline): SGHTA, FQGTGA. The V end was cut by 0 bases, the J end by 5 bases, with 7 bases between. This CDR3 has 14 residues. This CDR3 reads CASSLTTVTGELFF. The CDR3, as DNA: TGTGCCAGCAGCTTAACGACAGTGACCGGGGAGCTGTTTTTT.

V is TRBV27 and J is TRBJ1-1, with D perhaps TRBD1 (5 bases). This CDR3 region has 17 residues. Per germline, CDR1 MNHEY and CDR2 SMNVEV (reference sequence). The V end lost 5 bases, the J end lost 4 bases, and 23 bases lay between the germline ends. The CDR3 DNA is TGTGCCAGCAGTCCCGGGGTGGGGGACCTCGGGATCACTGAAGCTTTCTTT. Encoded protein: CASSPGVGDLGITEAFF.

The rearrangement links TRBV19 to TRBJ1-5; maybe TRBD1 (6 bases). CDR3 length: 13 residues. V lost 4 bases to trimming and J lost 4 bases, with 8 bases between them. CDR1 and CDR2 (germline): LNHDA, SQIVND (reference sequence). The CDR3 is CASSTDRNQPQHF. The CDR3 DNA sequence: TGTGCCAGTAGTACGGACAGAAATCAGCCCCAGCATTTT.

This CDR3 reads CGSVAGVSTGELFF. CDR3 DNA: TGCGGATCGGTAGCGGGAGTCAGTACCGGGGAGCTGTTTTTT. The chain uses TRBV29-1 and TRBJ2-2; 9 nucleotides align to TRBD2. Germline lookup yields CDR1 SQVTM and CDR2 ANQGSEA. The CDR3 is 14 residues long.

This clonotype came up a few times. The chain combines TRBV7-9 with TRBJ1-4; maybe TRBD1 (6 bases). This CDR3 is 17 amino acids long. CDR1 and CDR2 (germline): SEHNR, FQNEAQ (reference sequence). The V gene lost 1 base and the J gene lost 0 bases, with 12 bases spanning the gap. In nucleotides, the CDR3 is TGTGCCAGCAGCTTAGAAAGGGACACCACAACTAATGAAAAACTGTTTTTT. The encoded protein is CASSLERDTTTNEKLFF.

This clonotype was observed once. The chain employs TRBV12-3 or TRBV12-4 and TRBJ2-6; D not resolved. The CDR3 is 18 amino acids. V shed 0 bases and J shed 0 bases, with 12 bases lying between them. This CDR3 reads CASSLAQDLHSGANVLTF. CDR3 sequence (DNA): TGTGCCAGCAGTTTAGCGCAGGACCTACACTCTGGGGCCAACGTCCTGACTTTC.

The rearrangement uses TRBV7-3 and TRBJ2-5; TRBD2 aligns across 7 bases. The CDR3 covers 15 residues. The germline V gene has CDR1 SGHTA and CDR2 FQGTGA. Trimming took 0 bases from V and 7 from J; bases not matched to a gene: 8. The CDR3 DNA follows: TGTGCCAGCAGCTTAACTCGGGGGGAGGCGAGGACCCAGTACTTC. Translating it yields CASSLTRGEARTQYF.

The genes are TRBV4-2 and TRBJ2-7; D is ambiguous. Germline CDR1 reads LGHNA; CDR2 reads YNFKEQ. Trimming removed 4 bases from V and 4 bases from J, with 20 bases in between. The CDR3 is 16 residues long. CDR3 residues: CASSPGRLSYRYEQYF. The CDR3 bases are TGTGCCAGCAGCCCTGGACGACTTTCGTATAGATACGAGCAGTACTTC.

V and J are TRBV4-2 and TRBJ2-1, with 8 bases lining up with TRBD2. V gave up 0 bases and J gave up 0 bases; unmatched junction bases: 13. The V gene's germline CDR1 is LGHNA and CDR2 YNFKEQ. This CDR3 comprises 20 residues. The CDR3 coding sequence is TGTGCCAGCAGCCAAGAAATCAGCGGGAGAATAGGGTTCTCCTACAATGAGCAGTTCTTC. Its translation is CASSQEISGRIGFSYNEQFF.

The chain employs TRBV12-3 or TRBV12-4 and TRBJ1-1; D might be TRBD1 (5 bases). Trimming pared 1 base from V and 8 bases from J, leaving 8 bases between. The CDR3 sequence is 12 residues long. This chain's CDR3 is CASSLGWTEAFF. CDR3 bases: TGTGCCAGCAGTTTAGGATGGACAGAAGCTTTCTTT.

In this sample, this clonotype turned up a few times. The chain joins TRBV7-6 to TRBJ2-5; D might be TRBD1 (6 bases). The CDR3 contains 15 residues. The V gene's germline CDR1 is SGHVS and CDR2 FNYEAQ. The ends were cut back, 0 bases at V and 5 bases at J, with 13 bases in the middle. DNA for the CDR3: TGTGCCAGCAGCTTAGCGTATGGGGGCGCGGAGACCCAGTACTTC. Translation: CASSLAYGGAETQYF.

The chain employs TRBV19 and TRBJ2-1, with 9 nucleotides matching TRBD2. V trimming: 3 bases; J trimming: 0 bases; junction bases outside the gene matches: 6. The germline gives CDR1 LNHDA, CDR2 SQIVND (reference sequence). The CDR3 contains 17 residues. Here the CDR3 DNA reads TGTGCCAGTAGTATGACTAGCGGAGTCCTCTCCTACAATGAGCAGTTCTTC. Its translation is CASSMTSGVLSYNEQFF.

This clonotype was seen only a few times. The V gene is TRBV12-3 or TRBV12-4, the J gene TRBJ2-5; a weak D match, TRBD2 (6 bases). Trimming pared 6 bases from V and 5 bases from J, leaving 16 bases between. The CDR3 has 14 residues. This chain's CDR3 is CASSPTGAGETQYF. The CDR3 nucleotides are TGTGCCAGCAGCCCTACGGGAGCAGGGGAGACCCAGTACTTC.

CDR3 sequence: CASSTHLRPQNTEAFF. The CDR3 nucleotides are TGTGCCAGCAGCACCCACCTCAGACCCCAGAACACTGAAGCTTTCTTT. V and J are TRBV11-2 and TRBJ1-1; D gene unclear. CDR3 length: 16 residues. CDR1 SGHAT and CDR2 FQNNGV come from the germline V gene. V was clipped by 5 bases and J by 1 base, with 17 bases between them. The variable domain in full, completed from reference TRBV11-2 and TRBJ1-1, reads EAGVAQSPRYKIIEKRQSVAFWCNPISGHATLYWYQQILGQGPKLLIQFQNNGVVDDSQLPKDRFSAERLKGVDSTLKIQPAKLEDSAVYLCASSTHLRPQNTEAFFGQGTRLTVV.

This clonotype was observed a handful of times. The CDR3 DNA reads as TGTGCCAGCAGTGAACGGGCAGCTACCATGAACACTGAAGCTTTCTTT. Translating it yields CASSERAATMNTEAFF. This chain uses TRBV6-1 with TRBJ1-1; no definite D call. The length of the CDR3 is 16 residues. Germline loops: CDR1 MNHNS, CDR2 SASEGT. The ends were cut back, 2 bases at V and 0 bases at J, with 13 bases in the middle.

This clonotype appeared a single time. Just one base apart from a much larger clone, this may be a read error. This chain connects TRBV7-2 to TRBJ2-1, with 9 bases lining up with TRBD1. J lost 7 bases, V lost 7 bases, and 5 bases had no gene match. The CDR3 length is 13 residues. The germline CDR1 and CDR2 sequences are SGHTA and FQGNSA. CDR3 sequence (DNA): TGTGCCAGCATCTTGACAGGGGGGAATGAGCAGTTCTTC. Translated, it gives CASILTGGNEQFF. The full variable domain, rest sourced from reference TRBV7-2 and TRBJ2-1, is GAGVSQSPSNKVTEKGKDVELRCDPISGHTALYWYRQSLGQGLEFLIYFQGNSAPDKSGLPSDRFSAERTGGSVSTLTIQRTQQEDSAVYLCASILTGGNEQFFGPGTRLTVL.

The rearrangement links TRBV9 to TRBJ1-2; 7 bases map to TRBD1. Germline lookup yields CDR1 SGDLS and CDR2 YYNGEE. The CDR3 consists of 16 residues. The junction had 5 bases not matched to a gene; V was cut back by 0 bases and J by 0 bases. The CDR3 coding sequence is TGTGCCAGCAGCGTAGGTCGGGGACAGACTAACTATGGCTACACCTTC. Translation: CASSVGRGQTNYGYTF.

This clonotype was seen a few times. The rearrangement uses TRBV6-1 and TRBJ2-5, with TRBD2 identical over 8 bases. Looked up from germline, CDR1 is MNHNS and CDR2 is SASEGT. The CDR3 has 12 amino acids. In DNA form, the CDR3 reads TGTGCAGCGGGAGCAGGGCAAGAGACCCAGTACTTC. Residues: CAAGAGQETQYF.

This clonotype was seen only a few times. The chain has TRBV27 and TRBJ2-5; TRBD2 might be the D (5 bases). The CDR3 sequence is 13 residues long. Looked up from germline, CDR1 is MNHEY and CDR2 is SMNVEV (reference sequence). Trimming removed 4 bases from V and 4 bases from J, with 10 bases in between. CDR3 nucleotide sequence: TGTGCCAGCAGTTCTGAGGGTCCAGAGACCCAGTACTTC. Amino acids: CASSSEGPETQYF.

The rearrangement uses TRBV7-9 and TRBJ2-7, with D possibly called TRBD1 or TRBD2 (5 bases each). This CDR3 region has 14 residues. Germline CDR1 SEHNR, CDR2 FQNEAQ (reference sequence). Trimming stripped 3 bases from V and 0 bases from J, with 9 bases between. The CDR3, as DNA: TGTGCCAGCAGCTTTGGGGGAAACTCCTACGAGCAGTACTTC. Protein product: CASSFGGNSYEQYF.

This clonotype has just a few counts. CDR3 coding DNA: TGTGCCAGCAGCTTAAACGGAGGGCCCTCCTACGAGCAGTACTTC. Translating gives CASSLNGGPSYEQYF. The chain uses TRBV7-2 and TRBJ2-7, with a tentative D call TRBD2 (6 bases). Looked up from germline, CDR1 is SGHTA and CDR2 is FQGNSA. CDR3 length equals 15 residues. The V end lost 2 bases, the J end lost 0 bases, and 11 bases lay between the germline ends.

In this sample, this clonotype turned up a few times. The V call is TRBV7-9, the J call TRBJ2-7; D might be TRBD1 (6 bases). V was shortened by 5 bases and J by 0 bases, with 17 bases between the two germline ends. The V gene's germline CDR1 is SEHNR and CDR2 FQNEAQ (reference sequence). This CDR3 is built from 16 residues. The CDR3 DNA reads TGTGCCAGCAGCGCGTCCCAGGGGCGCAACTCCTACGAGCAGTACTTC. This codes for CASSASQGRNSYEQYF.